One and the same sample provided the 5 T cell receptor beta chains below, sequenced in a study of blood T cells in healthy people across ages. Together with a sample-barcoded 5' primer, a J-beta primer mix was included in a second PCR lasting about 6 to 12 cycles. A single record per CDR3 protein comes from TCRdb applying MiXCR to the 5' RACE reads. The repertoire includes fewer than 900,000 distinct CDR3 sequences, approximately 43% of them detected once, and approximately 22% sits in the top ten. Input material: blood. Source of these receptors: a woman between 55 and 75 years old in good health.

The chain has TRBV4-1 and TRBJ2-3; weak D call: TRBD2 (6 bases). Germline V CDR1 and CDR2: MGHRA, YSYEKL. V was trimmed by 3 bases and J by 3 bases, leaving 13 bases between them. This CDR3 contains 15 residues. The CDR3 region has the DNA TGCGCCAGCAGCCACCGGGACTTGTTGACAGATACGCAGTATTTT. Its protein product is CASSHRDLLTDTQYF.

This clonotype was seen a handful of times. In nucleotides, the CDR3 is TGTGCCAGCAGCGTAGTGGGGGGAGCGTGGGAGACCCAGTACTTC. Its translation: CASSVVGGAWETQYF. This chain uses TRBV9 with TRBJ2-5; D perhaps matches TRBD2 (6 bases). The length of the CDR3 is 15 residues. The germline gives CDR1 SGDLS, CDR2 YYNGEE. Trimming shortened V by 0 bases and J by 5 bases, and 14 bases separated the two germline ends.

The V gene is TRBV7-2, the J gene TRBJ1-6, with D unclear. The CDR3 totals 14 residues. V lost 4 bases and J 7 bases, leaving 11 bases between the germline ends. Per germline, CDR1 SGHTA and CDR2 FQGNSA. The CDR3 protein is CASSSGLINSPLHF. In nucleotides, the CDR3 is TGTGCCAGCAGCTCTGGACTGATAAATTCACCCCTCCACTTT.

The chain has TRBV11-2 and TRBJ2-1; 12 bases agree with TRBD2. J lost 6 bases, V lost 5 bases, and 8 bases had no gene match. The CDR3 contains 16 residues. Germline V gives CDR1 SGHAT, CDR2 FQNNGV. The CDR3 nucleotides are TGTGCCAGCAGCCCAGGACTAGCGGGAAGCAGCAATGAGCAGTTCTTC. This codes for CASSPGLAGSSNEQFF.

This clonotype was seen a single time. The chain links TRBV16 to TRBJ2-1, with 9 bases that match TRBD2. J was trimmed by 7 bases and V by 11 bases; bases with no gene match: 9. Germline V gene lookup returns CDR1 KGHSY and CDR2 FQNENV. The CDR3 loop spans 13 amino acids. The CDR3 region is CAVLRGGWNEQFF. The CDR3 nucleotides read TGTGCCGTCCTGCGGGGGGGATGGAATGAGCAGTTCTTC.